Presented here are 32 T cell receptor beta chains from one specimen sequenced in a study of T cell responses to AZD1222 COVID-19 vaccine. Profiled with immunoSEQ multiplex PCR; TCRdb holds only in-frame clones, not every one. This table holds 100,000 or so clones, more than 70% found once. The source material was peripheral blood, sampled on day 0 of AZD1222 vaccination. The receptor source for this set is an adult in good health.

The V gene is TRBV6-5, the J gene TRBJ1-1; D remains ambiguous. Germline CDR1 reads MNHEY; CDR2 reads SVGAGI. V was clipped by 5 bases and J by 1 base, with 8 bases between them. The CDR3 contains 13 residues. This chain's CDR3 is CASSKMGNTEAFF. The CDR3 DNA sequence: TGTGCCAGCAGTAAAATGGGGAACACTGAAGCTTTCTTT.

CDR3 sequence (DNA): TGTGCCAGCAGCTTGGACAGCTATGGCTACACCTTC. Translation gives CASSLDSYGYTF. The rearrangement links TRBV5-4 to TRBJ1-2; D remains ambiguous. The V end was cut by 0 bases, the J end by 4 bases, with 4 bases between. CDR1 is SGHNT and CDR2 is YYREEE in the germline V gene (reference sequence). This CDR3 has 12 residues. Drawing the rest from reference TRBV5-4 and TRBJ1-2, the complete variable domain is ETGVTQSPTHLIKTRGQQVTLRCSSQSGHNTVSWYQQALGQGPQFIFQYYREEENGRGNFPPRFSGLQFPNYSSELNVNALELDDSALYLCASSLDSYGYTFGSGTRLTVV.

The chain recombines TRBV24-1 with TRBJ2-3; TRBD2 agrees at 10 bases. After removal of 4 bases from V and 2 bases from J, the junction contained 5 bases not matched to a gene. The V gene's germline CDR1 is KGHDR and CDR2 SFDVKD. The CDR3 runs 16 residues. The CDR3 bases are TGTGCCACCAGTGACCCACTAGCGGGATACACAGATACGCAGTATTTT. This sequence encodes CATSDPLAGYTDTQYF.

This rearrangement joins TRBV3-1 (or the pseudogene TRBV3-2) to TRBJ2-5; the D gene is possibly TRBD2 (5 bases). The CDR3 is made up of 16 amino acids. V lost 0 bases, J lost 4 bases, and 15 bases lay in between. Germline loops: CDR1 LGHDT, CDR2 YNNKEL (reference sequence). In DNA, the CDR3 is TGTGCCAGCAGCCAAGAACTAGGCATAACAAGAGAGACCCAGTACTTC. As protein: CASSQELGITRETQYF.

The gene calls are TRBV12-5 and TRBJ1-1; 9 nucleotides agree with TRBD1. With 3 bases clipped from V and 4 bases from J, the junction kept 6 bases outside the gene matches. The CDR3 contains 15 residues. Germline CDR1 is LGHNT and CDR2 is FRNRAP. CDR3 in DNA: TGTGCTAGTGGTTTAAACACAGGGGGCTTCACTGAAGCTTTCTTT. As protein: CASGLNTGGFTEAFF.

The genes are TRBV28 and TRBJ1-5; no firm D call. V dropped 6 bases and J dropped 5 bases, with 14 bases sitting between them. Looked up from germline, CDR1 is MDHEN and CDR2 is SYDVKM. The CDR3 is 14 amino acids. The CDR3 bases are TGTGCCAGCAGCCCTCCAGAATTTTATCAGCCCCAGCATTTT. It yields the protein CASSPPEFYQPQHF.

This CDR3 is CASRQQGIANYGYTF. In DNA form, the CDR3 reads TGCGCCAGCAGACAACAGGGGATAGCTAACTATGGCTACACCTTC. The chain is built from TRBV5-1 and TRBJ1-2, with TRBD1 matching 7 bases. The CDR3 consists of 15 residues. CDR1 and CDR2 (germline): SGHRS, YFSETQ. Trimming removed 5 bases from V and 0 bases from J; junction bases left unmatched: 7.

This chain joins TRBV24-1 and TRBJ2-1, with 9 nucleotides matching TRBD1. The V gene end was trimmed by 4 bases and the J gene end by 9 bases; junction bases not matched to a gene: 12. Germline V gene lookup returns CDR1 KGHDR and CDR2 SFDVKD. The CDR3 is made up of 16 amino acids. The CDR3 loop is CATSDRTGVLIGEQFF. The CDR3 nucleotides are TGTGCCACCAGTGACCGGACAGGGGTTCTCATAGGTGAGCAGTTCTTC.

The chain combines TRBV19 with TRBJ1-1; D gene uncertain. Germline V gene sequence: CDR1 LNHDA, CDR2 SQIVND (reference sequence). The CDR3 length is 14 residues. V was clipped by 2 bases and J by 4 bases, with 11 bases between them. CDR3 amino acids: CASSIQQRVTEAFF. The DNA for the CDR3 is TGTGCCAGTAGTATACAACAGCGGGTCACTGAAGCTTTCTTT.

The chain employs TRBV7-6 and TRBJ1-2; 7 bases are a match to TRBD1. Germline V gene data show CDR1 as SGHVS and CDR2 as FNYEAQ. The junction had 5 bases not matched to a gene; V was cut back by 3 bases and J by 1 base. The CDR3 length is 15 residues. As DNA, the CDR3 is TGTGCCAGCAGCTTTCGGACAGGATTTAACTATGGCTACACCTTC. Translation gives CASSFRTGFNYGYTF.

V gene TRBV6-1 combines with J gene TRBJ2-1; D gene uncertain. V lost 1 base and J 3 bases, leaving 7 bases between the germline ends. This CDR3 comprises 14 residues. CDR1 MNHNS and CDR2 SASEGT come from the germline V gene. CDR3 sequence reads: CASSEGQVYNEQFF. The CDR3 bases are TGTGCCAGCAGTGAAGGTCAGGTCTACAATGAGCAGTTCTTC.

This sequence joins TRBV5-1 and TRBJ1-5; D is undetermined. Trimming took 0 bases from V and 2 from J, leaving 6 bases between them. CDR3 length: 14 residues. Germline lookup yields CDR1 SGHRS and CDR2 YFSETQ. CDR3 in DNA: TGCGCCAGCAGCTTGGATATAGGCAATCAGCCCCAGCATTTT. Its translation is CASSLDIGNQPQHF.

A few counts support this clone. Written as DNA, the CDR3 is TGTGCCAGTAGACTAGCGGGAGGAGGCACAGATACGCAGTATTTT. Translated: CASRLAGGGTDTQYF. The chain employs TRBV19 and TRBJ2-3; TRBD2 matches 12 bases. The V gene end was trimmed by 6 bases and the J gene end by 1 base; junction bases not matched to a gene: 2. The germline V gene encodes CDR1 LNHDA and CDR2 SQIVND (reference sequence). CDR3 length equals 15 residues.

This sequence joins TRBV19 and TRBJ2-5; possibly TRBD1 for D (5 bases). Trimming took off 3 bases at V and 3 bases at J, with 8 bases between the two ends. The CDR3 is 13 amino acids. The V gene's germline CDR1 is LNHDA and CDR2 SQIVND (reference sequence). This CDR3 reads CASSIMTEETQYF. DNA for the CDR3: TGTGCCAGTAGTATTATGACAGAAGAGACCCAGTACTTC.

The chain has TRBV7-9 and TRBJ2-5, with TRBD2 matching over 10 bases. The junction had 8 bases not matched to a gene; V was cut back by 3 bases and J by 4 bases. The CDR3 runs to 16 residues. The germline CDR1 and CDR2 sequences are SEHNR and FQNEAQ (reference sequence). The CDR3: CASSFFVLAGIETQYF. The CDR3 nucleotides read TGTGCCAGCAGCTTCTTCGTACTAGCGGGAATAGAGACCCAGTACTTC.

This chain connects TRBV27 to TRBJ1-5; the D gene is possibly TRBD1 (5 bases). Trimming shortened V by 2 bases and J by 4 bases, and 12 bases separated the two germline ends. This CDR3 contains 15 residues. The germline V gene encodes CDR1 MNHEY and CDR2 SMNVEV (reference sequence). The CDR3 loop reads CASSLGARLNQPQHF. The CDR3 DNA reads TGTGCCAGCAGTTTAGGGGCCAGGTTGAATCAGCCCCAGCATTTT.

By share, this clone counts as large (0.1 to 1%). The rearrangement links TRBV28 to TRBJ1-5, with D tentatively TRBD1 (6 bases). V gave up 5 bases and J gave up 1 base, with 15 bases separating them. Germline lookup yields CDR1 MDHEN and CDR2 SYDVKM. The CDR3 contains 16 residues. In nucleotides, the CDR3 is TGTGCCAGCAGTCTGGACAGCCCGTGGAGCAATCAGCCCCAGCATTTT. Its translation: CASSLDSPWSNQPQHF. Full variable domain (missing parts from reference TRBV28 and TRBJ1-5): DVKVTQSSRYLVKRTGEKVFLECVQDMDHENMFWYRQDPGLGLRLIYFSYDVKMKEKGDIPEGYSVSREKKERFSLILESASTNQTSMYLCASSLDSPWSNQPQHFGDGTRLSIL.

This chain joins TRBV6-5 and TRBJ2-2; 7 bases fit TRBD1. The V and J ends lost 5 bases and 5 bases, in that order; junction bases with no gene match: 5. The CDR3 runs to 14 residues. Germline V gene lookup returns CDR1 MNHEY and CDR2 SVGAGI. CDR3 sequence reads: CASSTGQTTGELFF. CDR3 DNA: TGTGCCAGCAGTACGGGACAGACTACCGGGGAGCTGTTTTTT.

The chain is built from TRBV25-1 and TRBJ2-3; TRBD2 agrees at 7 bases. CDR1 is MGHDK and CDR2 is SYGVNS in the germline V gene. Germline trimming cut 4 bases from V and 5 bases from J; bases unmatched to any gene: 6. The CDR3 is made up of 14 amino acids. The CDR3 DNA sequence: TGTGCCAGCAGTGGAAATGGGAGGGGAGATACGCAGTATTTT. Its protein is CASSGNGRGDTQYF.

This clone was picked up a small number of times. The chain employs TRBV3-1 (or the pseudogene TRBV3-2) and TRBJ1-2; no reliable D call. Germline assignment: CDR1 LGHDT and CDR2 YNNKEL (reference sequence). V was pared by 3 bases and J by 4 bases, with 6 bases between. There are 12 residues in the CDR3. For the CDR3, the DNA is TGTGCCAGCAGCCAGGGAATCTATGGCTACACCTTC. Protein: CASSQGIYGYTF.

The table lists this clone with a count of one. This chain connects TRBV9 to TRBJ1-2; D possibly corresponds to TRBD1 (6 bases). Germline V lookup: CDR1 SGDLS, CDR2 YYNGEE. CDR3 size: 13 residues. Deletions cut 2 bases from V and 4 bases from J, with 9 bases between. CDR3 DNA: TGTGCCAGCAGCGTCGGGACATTCTATGGCTACACCTTC. This codes for CASSVGTFYGYTF.

The rearrangement links TRBV7-9 to TRBJ1-2; D unclear. Trimming shortened V by 2 bases and J by 3 bases, and 4 bases separated the two germline ends. In germline, CDR1 is SEHNR, CDR2 FQNEAQ (reference sequence). The CDR3 is 12 residues long. The CDR3 nucleotides read TGTGCCAGCAGCTTATCTGACTATGGCTACACCTTC. This sequence encodes CASSLSDYGYTF.

J is TRBJ1-1 and V is TRBV6-5; no reliable D call. Germline CDR1 reads MNHEY; CDR2 reads SVGAGI. The CDR3 totals 13 residues. V lost 6 bases, J lost 6 bases, and 14 bases lay in between. CDR3 nucleotides: TGTGCCAGCAGCCTACGGGGAGGGTCTGAAGCTTTCTTT. This encodes CASSLRGGSEAFF.

This chain links TRBV5-3 with TRBJ1-4; no definite D call. Being an ORF, TRBV5-3 has a function that is uncertain. The CDR3 is 14 residues long. Trimming left V 1 base short and J 8 bases short, with 12 bases between. The chain's CDR3 is CARSLKTLAEKLFF. For the CDR3, the DNA is TGTGCCAGAAGCTTGAAAACTTTAGCGGAAAAACTGTTTTTT.

The J gene is TRBJ2-5, the V gene TRBV11-2; D possibly corresponds to TRBD1 (7 bases). Trimming cost V 3 bases and J 4 bases, with 12 bases left between them. The V gene's germline CDR1 is SGHAT and CDR2 FQNNGV. The CDR3 runs to 14 residues. The CDR3 protein is CASSFSGGGETQYF. The CDR3 DNA follows: TGTGCCAGCAGCTTCTCAGGGGGAGGAGAGACCCAGTACTTC.

The chain is built from TRBV11-2 and TRBJ2-3, with D hard to call. This CDR3 comprises 17 residues. The germline V gene encodes CDR1 SGHAT and CDR2 FQNNGV. Trimming removed 2 bases at V and 4 bases at J, with 19 bases between. The CDR3: CASSLQQRTLFPDTQYF. The CDR3 DNA sequence: TGTGCCAGCAGCTTACAACAGAGGACCCTCTTTCCAGATACGCAGTATTTT.

V usage is TRBV27 and J usage is TRBJ1-5, with D possibly TRBD1 on 5 matching bases. V gave up 5 bases and J gave up 5 bases, with 22 bases separating them. There are 17 residues in the CDR3. Looked up from germline, CDR1 is MNHEY and CDR2 is SMNVEV (reference sequence). For the CDR3, the DNA is TGTGCCAGCAGTGTAGGTCTTTTAAGGGGAAACGATCAGCCCCAGCATTTT. As protein: CASSVGLLRGNDQPQHF.

The chain employs TRBV4-2 and TRBJ2-1, with 10 nucleotides matching TRBD2. Germline V gene sequence: CDR1 LGHNA, CDR2 YNFKEQ. J was trimmed by 7 bases and V by 2 bases; bases with no gene match: 8. The CDR3 covers 16 residues. CDR3 residues: CASSQSGLAGENEQFF. CDR3 bases: TGTGCCAGCAGCCAATCGGGGCTAGCGGGGGAAAATGAGCAGTTCTTC.

This clone was recorded only once. V usage is TRBV18 and J usage is TRBJ2-3, with D perhaps assigned TRBD1 or TRBD2 (5 bases each). The CDR3 totals 13 residues. V lost 5 bases and J lost 4, with 10 bases in between. Germline V gene sequence: CDR1 KGHSH, CDR2 LQKENI. The CDR3 coding sequence is TGTGCCAGCTCAGCGATGGGGGCAGATACGCAGTATTTT. Its translation: CASSAMGADTQYF.

The V gene is TRBV5-6, the J gene TRBJ1-5; D is perhaps TRBD1 (6 bases). The germline gives CDR1 SGHDT, CDR2 YYEEEE. V dropped 2 bases and J dropped 6 bases, with 15 bases sitting between them. The CDR3 has 15 amino acids. The CDR3 spells CASSLYGRGGQPQHF. The CDR3, as DNA: TGTGCCAGCAGCTTATACGGCAGGGGTGGTCAGCCCCAGCATTTT.

This chain links TRBV4-3 with TRBJ2-7; no reliable D call. Germline V gene lookup returns CDR1 LGHNA and CDR2 YSLEER. V lost 0 bases, J lost 0 bases, and 6 bases lay in between. This CDR3 is 14 amino acids long. This chain's CDR3 is CASSQDRHSYEQYF. The CDR3 DNA follows: TGCGCCAGCAGCCAAGATAGACACTCCTACGAGCAGTACTTC.

The genes are TRBV7-2 and TRBJ1-5; D uncertain. CDR1 is SGHTA and CDR2 is FQGNSA in the germline V gene. CDR3 length equals 15 residues. The V end lost 3 bases, the J end lost 1 base, and 10 bases lay between the germline ends. CDR3 in DNA: TGTGCCAGCAGCTTCACCCTTGGGAGCAATCAGCCCCAGCATTTT. The encoded protein is CASSFTLGSNQPQHF.